This T cell receptor (beta chain) was observed in a study of vaccination effects on CD4 cells after COVID-19. Prior to sequencing, the ViraFEST assay stimulated PBMC with viral peptide pools, which expanded the antigen-specific CD4+ T cells. Having been cultured for ten to eleven days, the cells underwent CD4+ T cell isolation. Recipients of the vaccine had no prior SARS-CoV-2 infection and negative nucleocapsid antibodies. The CDR3 totals 16 residues. Trimming took 3 bases from V and 2 from J; bases not matched to a gene: 6. The germline CDR1 and CDR2 sequences are LGHNA and YNFKEQ. As regards this clone: Its target is not known.

Only in-frame clones appear in the TCRdb table, and some are missing; sequencing was by immunoSEQ multiplex PCR. The profile shows tens of thousands of clones, under 70% of them singletons. Sequenced here: CD4+ T cells from PBMCs cultured with HCoV-OC43 spike peptides, sampled before COVID-19 vaccination. Regarding subset: HCoV-OC43 spike overlapping peptide pool stimulation. The clonotype was recovered from a human donor who received a COVID-19 vaccine. V and J are TRBV4-2 and TRBJ2-3, with TRBD2 identical over 9 bases. The CDR3 loop is CASSHWGGGDTDTQYF. The CDR3 coding sequence is TGTGCCAGCAGCCATTGGGGCGGGGGGGACACAGATACGCAGTATTTT.